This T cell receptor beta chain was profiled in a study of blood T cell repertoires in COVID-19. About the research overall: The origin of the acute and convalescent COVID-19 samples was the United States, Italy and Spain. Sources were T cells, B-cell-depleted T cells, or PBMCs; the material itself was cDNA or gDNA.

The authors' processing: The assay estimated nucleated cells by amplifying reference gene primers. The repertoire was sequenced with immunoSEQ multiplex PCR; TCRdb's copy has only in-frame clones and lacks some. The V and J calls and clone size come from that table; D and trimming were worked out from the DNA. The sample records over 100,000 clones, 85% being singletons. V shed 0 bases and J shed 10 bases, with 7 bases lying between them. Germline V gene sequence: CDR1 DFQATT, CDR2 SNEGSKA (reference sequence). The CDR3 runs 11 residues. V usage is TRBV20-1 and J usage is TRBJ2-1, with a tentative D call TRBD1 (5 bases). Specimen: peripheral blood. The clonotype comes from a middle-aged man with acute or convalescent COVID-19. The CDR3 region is CSARDQGEQFF. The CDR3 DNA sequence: TGCAGTGCTAGAGATCAGGGCGAGCAGTTCTTC.